This TCR beta chain was sequenced in a study of T cells after yellow fever vaccination. The overall study: Fractions low in cell number were prepared with SMART-Seq v4 Ultra Low Input.

For TCR, cDNA came from 5'RACE template switching, which added a universal primer site and UMIs. TCRdb recomputed calls from the 5' RACE reads with MiXCR, one row per CDR3 protein. The table lists approximately 350,000 distinct CDR3 sequences, under 14% of them singletons. Whole-study findings and limits: Clonotypes appearing in both CD4 and CD8 compartments existed, and their share was small.

In this sample, this clonotype turned up a few times. Its specificity is unknown. The material was PBMCs, obtained on the day of the first yellow fever vaccination. The receptor comes from a man younger than 35 who received the YFV17D yellow fever vaccine.

CDR3 coding DNA: TGCAGTGCTAGAGCTTTGAGCTCTGGAAACACCATATATTTT. Translating gives CSARALSSGNTIYF. V usage is TRBV20-1 and J usage is TRBJ1-3; D remains unclear. Trimming stripped 1 base from V and 0 bases from J, with 7 bases between. Germline values: CDR1 DFQATT, CDR2 SNEGSKA (reference sequence). The CDR3 totals 14 residues.